The rows below give T cell receptor beta chains drawn from one sample of a study of T cells in Graves' hyperthyroidism and ophthalmopathy. TCRdb re-analysed the multiplex PCR reads in MiXCR, keeping a single row per CDR3 protein. The sample carries about half a million distinct CDR3 sequences, 20% recorded once. Material for sequencing was blood. These receptor sequences come from a man between 18 and 35 years old with Graves' hyperthyroidism. CDR3s include the opening cysteine and the closing phenylalanine or tryptophan.

V: TRBV7-2; CDR3: CASSSQGAANAEAFF
V: TRBV11-1; CDR3: CASRRSSGGVGYGYTF
V: TRBV29-1; CDR3: CSVELDRANYGYTF
V: TRBV27; CDR3: CATYGGATEAFF
V: TRBV4-1; CDR3: CASSLGDRGSYEQYF
V: TRBV27; CDR3: CASSFMGEIGTEAFF
V: TRBV7-8; CDR3: CASSSLWGAANTEAFF
V: TRBV20-1; CDR3: CSAVDSNYGYTF
V: TRBV6-1; CDR3: CASSINLGGLLFF
V: TRBV19; CDR3: CASSQGDFYGYTF
V: TRBV4-1; CDR3: CASSQPRGSYEQYF
V: TRBV28; CDR3: CASSLTLPTGLDYEQYF
V: TRBV28; CDR3: CASTAGGVLGYTF
V: TRBV4-1; CDR3: CASSQDITEPLHF
V: TRBV6-1; CDR3: CASSQGTAGNTIYF
V: TRBV20-1; CDR3: CSARSPGLAYEQYF
V: TRBV28; CDR3: CASSLLVGRGYEQYF
V: TRBV6-1; CDR3: CASRRQRRTDTEAFF
V: TRBV12-3/TRBV12-4; CDR3: CASSYERSTEAFF
V: TRBV12-3/TRBV12-4; CDR3: CASTIQGAGYGYTF
V: TRBV6-1; CDR3: CASGTGNSGANVLTF
V: TRBV6-1; CDR3: CASTRADYPDTQYF
V: TRBV25-1; CDR3: CASSEDRGRAAFF
V: TRBV30; CDR3: CAWSVQGSYGYTF
V: TRBV30; CDR3: CAWGGTPFSNTEAFF
V: TRBV15; CDR3: CATSIGERLAGSQEAQYF
V: TRBV11-2; CDR3: CASSLKPRFAGVEETQCF
V: TRBV2; CDR3: CASSDSEGGNSPLHF
V: TRBV20-1; CDR3: CSAVREGVRPYEQYF
V: TRBV11-2; CDR3: CASSLDGGQGKSPLHF
V: TRBV28; CDR3: CASSLSFPGTTQETQYF
V: TRBV29-1; CDR3: CSADSMNTEAFF
V: TRBV28; CDR3: CASSPIWIDRGNTEAFF
V: TRBV19; CDR3: CASSQPSGAQHF
V: TRBV9; CDR3: CASSNTPNTEAFF
V: TRBV7-8; CDR3: CASSLGAQGAAAFF
V: TRBV20-1; CDR3: CSARYSDRGRIDTEAFF
V: TRBV24-1; CDR3: CATSDRDGYTF
V: TRBV6-4; CDR3: CASRDPRGQARARSPQHF
V: TRBV7-2; CDR3: CASSRQTGSPSPPLHF
V: TRBV11-1; CDR3: CASSLAGVKKAFF
V: TRBV30; CDR3: CAWSVPGHSYEQYF
V: TRBV5-1; CDR3: CASSRDSLNTEAFF
V: TRBV30; CDR3: CAWSVLTSGGGETQYF
V: TRBV12-3/TRBV12-4; CDR3: CASSLGGTGGQETQYF
V: TRBV5-1; CDR3: CASSLDGRRDGELFF
V: TRBV27; CDR3: CASSSGTGSGNTIYF
V: TRBV27; CDR3: CASSLRDSFSYEQYF
V: TRBV20-1; CDR3: CSARGGWQETQYF
V: TRBV4-1; CDR3: CASSQESQGRETQYF